This T cell receptor (beta chain) was retrieved from a study of blood T cell repertoires in COVID-19. At the level of the study: Sites across the United States, Italy and Spain contributed samples from acute and convalescent COVID-19. PBMCs, B-cell-depleted T cells, or T cells provided the cDNA or gDNA that made up the material.

Trimming cost V 3 bases and J 6 bases; bases outside gene matches: 13. Germline V CDR1 and CDR2: KGHSH, LQKENI. This CDR3 has 16 amino acids. Original data processing: Counts of nucleated cells, estimated from reference gene primer amplification, were obtained. The table came from immunoSEQ multiplex PCR; TCRdb's copy has only in-frame clones and leaves some out. V and J calls plus clone size are reproduced from that table; the DNA served to infer D and trimming. The sample consists of about 160,000 clones, about 90% of them appearing once. The receptor's source is a man between 60 and 75 years old with acute or convalescent COVID-19. Sequenced: peripheral blood. The chain employs TRBV18 and TRBJ1-1; 7 positions match TRBD1. CDR3 in amino acids: CASSPGRSGQHAEAFF. For the CDR3, the DNA is TGTGCCAGCTCACCGGGACGCTCGGGACAGCACGCTGAAGCTTTCTTT.